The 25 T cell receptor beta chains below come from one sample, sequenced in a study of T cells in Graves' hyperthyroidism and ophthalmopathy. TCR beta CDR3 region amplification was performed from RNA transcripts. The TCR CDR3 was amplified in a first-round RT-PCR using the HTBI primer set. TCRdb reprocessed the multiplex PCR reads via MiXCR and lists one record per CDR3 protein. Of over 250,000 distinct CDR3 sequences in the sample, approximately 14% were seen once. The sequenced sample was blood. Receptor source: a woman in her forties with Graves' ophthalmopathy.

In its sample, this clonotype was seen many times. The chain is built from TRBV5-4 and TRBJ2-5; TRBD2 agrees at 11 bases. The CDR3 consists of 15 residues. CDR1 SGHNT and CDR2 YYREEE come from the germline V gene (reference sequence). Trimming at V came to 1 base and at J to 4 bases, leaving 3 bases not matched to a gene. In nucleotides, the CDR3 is TGTGCCAGCAGCTTGCCCGGGACTAGCGGAGAGACCCAGTACTTC. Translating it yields CASSLPGTSGETQYF. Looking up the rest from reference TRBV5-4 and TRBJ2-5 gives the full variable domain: ETGVTQSPTHLIKTRGQQVTLRCSSQSGHNTVSWYQQALGQGPQFIFQYYREEENGRGNFPPRFSGLQFPNYSSELNVNALELDDSALYLCASSLPGTSGETQYFGPGTRLLVL.

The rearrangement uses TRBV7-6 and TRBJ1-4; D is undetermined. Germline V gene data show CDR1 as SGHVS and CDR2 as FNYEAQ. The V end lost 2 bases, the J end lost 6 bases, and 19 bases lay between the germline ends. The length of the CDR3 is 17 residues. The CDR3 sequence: CASSLNDGAVEDEKLFF. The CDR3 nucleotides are TGTGCCAGCAGCTTAAACGACGGAGCCGTTGAGGATGAAAAACTGTTTTTT.

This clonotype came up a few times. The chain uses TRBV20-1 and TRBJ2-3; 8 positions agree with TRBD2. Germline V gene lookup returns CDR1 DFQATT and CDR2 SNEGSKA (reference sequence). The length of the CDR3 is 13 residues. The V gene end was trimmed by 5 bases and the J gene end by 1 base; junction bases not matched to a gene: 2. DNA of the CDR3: TGCAGTGCTGCGGGAGGCCGCACAGATACGCAGTATTTT. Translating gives CSAAGGRTDTQYF.

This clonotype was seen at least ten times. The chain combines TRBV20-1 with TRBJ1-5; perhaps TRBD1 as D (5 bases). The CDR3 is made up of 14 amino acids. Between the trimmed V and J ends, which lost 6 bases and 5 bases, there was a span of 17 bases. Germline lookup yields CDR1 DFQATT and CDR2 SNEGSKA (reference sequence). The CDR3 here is CSAQDRDGDQPQHF. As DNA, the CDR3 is TGCAGTGCACAGGATAGGGATGGTGATCAGCCCCAGCATTTT.

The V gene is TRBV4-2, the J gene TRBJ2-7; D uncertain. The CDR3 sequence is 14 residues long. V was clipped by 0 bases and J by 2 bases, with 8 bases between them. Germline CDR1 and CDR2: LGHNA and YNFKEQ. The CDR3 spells CASSQEGRTYEQYF. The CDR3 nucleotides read TGTGCCAGCAGCCAAGAGGGAAGGACCTACGAGCAGTACTTC.

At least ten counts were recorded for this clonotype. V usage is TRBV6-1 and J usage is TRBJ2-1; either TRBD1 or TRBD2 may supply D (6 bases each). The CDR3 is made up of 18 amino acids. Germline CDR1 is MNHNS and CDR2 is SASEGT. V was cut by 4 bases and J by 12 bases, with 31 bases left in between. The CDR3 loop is CASSGPGEVRGPVTRQFF. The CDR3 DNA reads TGTGCCAGCAGTGGGCCTGGGGAGGTTCGGGGGCCGGTCACTCGGCAGTTCTTC.

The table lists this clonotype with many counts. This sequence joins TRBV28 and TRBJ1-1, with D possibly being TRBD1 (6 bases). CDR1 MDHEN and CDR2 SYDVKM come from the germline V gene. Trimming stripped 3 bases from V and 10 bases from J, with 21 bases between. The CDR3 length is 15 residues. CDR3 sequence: CASSLFTGLALGAFF. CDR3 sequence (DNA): TGTGCCAGCAGTTTGTTCACAGGGTTGGCTTTAGGAGCTTTCTTT.

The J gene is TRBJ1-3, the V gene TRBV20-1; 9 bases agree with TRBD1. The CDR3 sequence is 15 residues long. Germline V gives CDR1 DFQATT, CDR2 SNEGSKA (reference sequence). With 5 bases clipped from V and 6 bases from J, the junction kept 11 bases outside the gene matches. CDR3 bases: TGCAGTGCTGACCGTACCGGGACAGGGATAAACACCATATATTTT. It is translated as CSADRTGTGINTIYF.

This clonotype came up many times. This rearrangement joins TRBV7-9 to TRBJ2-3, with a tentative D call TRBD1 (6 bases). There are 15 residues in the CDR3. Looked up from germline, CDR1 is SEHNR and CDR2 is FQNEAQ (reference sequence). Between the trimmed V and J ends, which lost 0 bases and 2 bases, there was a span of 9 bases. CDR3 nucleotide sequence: TGTGCCAGCAGCTTAGCACAGGGTACCACAGATACGCAGTATTTT. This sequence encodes CASSLAQGTTDTQYF.

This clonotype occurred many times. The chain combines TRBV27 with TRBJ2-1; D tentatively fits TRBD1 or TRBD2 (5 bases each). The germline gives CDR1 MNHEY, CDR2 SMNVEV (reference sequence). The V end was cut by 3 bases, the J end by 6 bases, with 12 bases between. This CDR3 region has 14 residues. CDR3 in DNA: TGTGCCAGCAGTTTCGGGACGGGGCCCAATGAGCAGTTCTTC. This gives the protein CASSFGTGPNEQFF.

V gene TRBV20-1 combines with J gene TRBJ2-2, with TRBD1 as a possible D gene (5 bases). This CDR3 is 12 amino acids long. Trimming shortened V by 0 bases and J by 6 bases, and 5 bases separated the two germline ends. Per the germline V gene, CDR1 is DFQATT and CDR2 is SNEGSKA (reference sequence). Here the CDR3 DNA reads TGCAGTGCTAGAGAGGGGCCCGGGGAGCTGTTTTTT. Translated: CSAREGPGELFF.

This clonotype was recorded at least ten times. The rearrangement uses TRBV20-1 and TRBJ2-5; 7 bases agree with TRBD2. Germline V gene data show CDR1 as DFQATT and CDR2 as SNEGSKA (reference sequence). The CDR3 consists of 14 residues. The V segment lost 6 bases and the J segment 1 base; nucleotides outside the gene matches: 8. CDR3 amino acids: CSASFPSGQETQYF. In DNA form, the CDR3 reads TGCAGTGCCTCCTTCCCTAGCGGCCAAGAGACCCAGTACTTC.

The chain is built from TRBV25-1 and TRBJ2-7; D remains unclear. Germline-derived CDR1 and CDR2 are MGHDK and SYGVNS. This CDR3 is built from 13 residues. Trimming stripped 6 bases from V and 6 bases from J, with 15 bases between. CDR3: CASSAPGVPEQYF. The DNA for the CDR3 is TGTGCCAGCAGCGCCCCTGGGGTTCCCGAGCAGTACTTC.

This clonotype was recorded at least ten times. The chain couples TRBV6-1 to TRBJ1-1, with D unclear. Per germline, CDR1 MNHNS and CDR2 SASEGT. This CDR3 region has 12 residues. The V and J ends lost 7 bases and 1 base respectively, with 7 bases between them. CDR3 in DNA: TGTGCCAGCACCACAGAGAACACTGAAGCTTTCTTT. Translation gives CASTTENTEAFF.

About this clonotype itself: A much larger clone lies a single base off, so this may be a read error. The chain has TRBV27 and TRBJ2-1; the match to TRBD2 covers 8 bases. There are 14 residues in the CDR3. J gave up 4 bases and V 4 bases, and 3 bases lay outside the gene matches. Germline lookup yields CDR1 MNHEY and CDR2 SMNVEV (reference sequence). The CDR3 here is CASSSGGRYNEQFF. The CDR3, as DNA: TGTGCCAGCAGTTCGGGCGGGAGGTACAATGAGCAGTTCTTC.

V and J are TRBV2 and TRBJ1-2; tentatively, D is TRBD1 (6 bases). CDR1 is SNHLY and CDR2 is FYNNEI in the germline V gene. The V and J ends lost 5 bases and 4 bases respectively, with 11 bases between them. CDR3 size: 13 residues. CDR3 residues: CASSLSRGYGYTF. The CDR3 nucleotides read TGTGCCAGCAGTTTGTCCAGGGGCTATGGCTACACCTTC. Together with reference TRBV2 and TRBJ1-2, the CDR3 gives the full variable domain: EPEVTQTPSHQVTQMGQEVILRCVPISNHLYFYWYRQILGQKVEFLVSFYNNEISEKSEIFDDQFSVERPDGSNFTLKIRSTKLEDSAMYFCASSLSRGYGYTFGSGTRLTVV.

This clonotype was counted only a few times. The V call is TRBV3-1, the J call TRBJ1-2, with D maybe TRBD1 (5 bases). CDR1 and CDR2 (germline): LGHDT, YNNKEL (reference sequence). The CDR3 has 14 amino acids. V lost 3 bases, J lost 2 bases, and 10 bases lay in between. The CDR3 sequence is CASSQTRGNYGYTF. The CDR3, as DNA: TGTGCCAGCAGCCAGACCCGGGGGAACTATGGCTACACCTTC.

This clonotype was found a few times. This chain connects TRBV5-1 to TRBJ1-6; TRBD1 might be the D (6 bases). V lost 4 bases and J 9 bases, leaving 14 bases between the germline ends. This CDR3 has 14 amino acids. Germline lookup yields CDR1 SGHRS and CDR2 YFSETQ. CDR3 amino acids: CASSEGVGGSPLHF. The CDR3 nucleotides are TGCGCCAGCAGCGAGGGGGTCGGTGGTTCACCCCTCCACTTT. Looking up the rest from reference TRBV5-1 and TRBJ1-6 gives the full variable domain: KAGVTQTPRYLIKTRGQQVTLSCSPISGHRSVSWYQQTPGQGLQFLFEYFSETQRNKGNFPGRFSGRQFSNSRSEMNVSTLELGDSALYLCASSEGVGGSPLHFGNGTRLTVT.

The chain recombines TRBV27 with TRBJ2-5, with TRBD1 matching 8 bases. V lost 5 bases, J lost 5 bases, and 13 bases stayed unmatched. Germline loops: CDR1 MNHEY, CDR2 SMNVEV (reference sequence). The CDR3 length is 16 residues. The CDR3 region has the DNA TGTGCCAGCAGTAGAACACCCAGGGGGCCCGGGGAGACCCAGTACTTC. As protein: CASSRTPRGPGETQYF.

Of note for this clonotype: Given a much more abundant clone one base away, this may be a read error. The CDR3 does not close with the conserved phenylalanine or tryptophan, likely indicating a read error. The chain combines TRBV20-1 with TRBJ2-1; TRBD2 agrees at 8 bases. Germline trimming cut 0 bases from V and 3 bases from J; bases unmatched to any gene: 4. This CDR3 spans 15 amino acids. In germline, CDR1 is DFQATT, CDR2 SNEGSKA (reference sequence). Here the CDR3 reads CSARDITSGYNEQFS. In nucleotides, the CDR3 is TGCAGTGCTAGAGATATTACTAGCGGCTACAATGAGCAGTTCTCC.

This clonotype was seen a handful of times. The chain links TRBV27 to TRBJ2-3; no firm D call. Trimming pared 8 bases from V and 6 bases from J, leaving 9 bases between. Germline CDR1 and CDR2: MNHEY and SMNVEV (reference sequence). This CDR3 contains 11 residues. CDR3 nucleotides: TGTGCCAGCGGAATATCGGATACGCAGTATTTT. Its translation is CASGISDTQYF.

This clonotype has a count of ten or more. CDR3 nucleotide sequence: TGTGCCAGCAGCCCCCGGCTAGTCCCCGGGGAGCTGTTTTTT. It is translated as CASSPRLVPGELFF. The V gene is TRBV12-3 or TRBV12-4, the J gene TRBJ2-2; D is unclear. V lost 6 bases and J lost 6, with 14 bases in between. The CDR3 has 14 amino acids.

CDR3 DNA sequence: TGTGCCAGCAGCTTAGTCGCGGGGTACCTCACCGGGGAGCTGTTTTTT. Translated: CASSLVAGYLTGELFF. The chain employs TRBV11-2 and TRBJ2-2, with D possibly being TRBD2 (6 bases). V dropped 1 base and J dropped 4 bases, with 13 bases sitting between them. Germline V gene sequence: CDR1 SGHAT, CDR2 FQNNGV. This CDR3 has 16 amino acids.

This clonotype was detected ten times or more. DNA for the CDR3: TGTGCCAGCAGTACGACTAGCGGGGGCGACGAGCAGTACTTC. Protein: CASSTTSGGDEQYF. The chain uses TRBV2 and TRBJ2-7; 12 bases align to TRBD2. V shed 5 bases and J 5 bases; nucleotides not matched to a gene: 4. Germline CDR1 and CDR2: SNHLY and FYNNEI. The CDR3 contains 14 residues. The full variable domain, with the rest looked up from reference TRBV2 and TRBJ2-7, is EPEVTQTPSHQVTQMGQEVILRCVPISNHLYFYWYRQILGQKVEFLVSFYNNEISEKSEIFDDQFSVERPDGSNFTLKIRSTKLEDSAMYFCASSTTSGGDEQYFGPGTRLTVT.

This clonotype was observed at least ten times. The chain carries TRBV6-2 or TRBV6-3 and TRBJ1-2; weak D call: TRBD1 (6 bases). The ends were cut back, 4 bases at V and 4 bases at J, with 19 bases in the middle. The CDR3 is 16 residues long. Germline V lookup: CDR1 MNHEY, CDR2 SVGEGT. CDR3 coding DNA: TGTGCCAGCAGTTCCTGGATGGGGGGGCCCCGCTATGGCTACACCTTC. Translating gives CASSSWMGGPRYGYTF.